These T cell receptor beta chains were read from a single sample in a study of blood T cell repertoires in COVID-19. Profiling relied on immunoSEQ multiplex PCR, and the TCRdb table lists in-frame clones only, not all of them. Among a few hundred thousand clones listed, roughly 80% were seen once. Sequencing was performed on PBMCs or T cells enriched from blood (not recorded which). These receptors were obtained from a man between 50 and 59 years old who had recovered from COVID-19. The CDR3 runs from the conserved cysteine through the conserved F or W. The order of the fields is J gene, clone size, V gene, D gene, CDR3 length, CDR3 DNA, CDR3 protein. The D gene is left open where the match is weak. For some rows the clone size is stated as once, few or many, or as a class when expanded; others skip it.

>TRBJ2-1|once|TRBV5-1|.|16
TGCGCCAGCAGCTTGGAGGTGACTAGAAGTTTAGATGAGCAGTTCTTC
CASSLEVTRSLDEQFF
>TRBJ2-1|.|TRBV14|TRBD2|19
TGTGCCAGCAGCCTAACAAATACCCTTGGTAGCGGGATCGACAATGAGCAGTTCTTC
CASSLTNTLGSGIDNEQFF
>TRBJ2-2|.|TRBV27|.|16
TGTGCCAGCAGTTTATCCCCCCAGGTGGCCACCGGGGAGCTGTTTTTT
CASSLSPQVATGELFF
>TRBJ2-7|.|TRBV7-8|.|15
TGTGCCAGCAGCTTAGGGAACTTCCTAGTCTACGAGCAGTACTTC
CASSLGNFLVYEQYF
>TRBJ2-5|.|TRBV4-1|.|16
TGCGCCAGCAGCCAAGGCGAGCGGGCATACCAAGAGACCCAGTACTTC
CASSQGERAYQETQYF
>TRBJ2-3|.|TRBV9|.|15
TGTGCCAGAGACCGAAGGGGACTTCCCACAGATACGCAGTATTTT
CARDRRGLPTDTQYF
>TRBJ2-1|.|TRBV24-1|TRBD2|14
TGTGCCACCAGTGATAGCGGGAGATCAAATGAGCAGTTCTTC
CATSDSGRSNEQFF
>TRBJ1-1|once|TRBV6-5|TRBD1|12
TGTGCCAGCACCCTGGGACAGGCAGTAGCTTTCTTT
CASTLGQAVAFF
>TRBJ1-4|once|TRBV30|.|15
TGTGCCTGGAGTGCTAGCGCAAAGGGAGGGGAAAAACTGTTTTTT
CAWSASAKGGEKLFF
>TRBJ2-7|.|TRBV6-2/TRBV6-3|.|16
TGTGCCAGCAGTTACCTTGCGGGACAGAGACTCTACGAGCAGTACTTC
CASSYLAGQRLYEQYF
>TRBJ2-2|.|TRBV5-5|.|17
TGTGCCAGCAGCCATCGACAGACCACAACGAACACCGGGGAGCTGTTTTTT
CASSHRQTTTNTGELFF
>TRBJ2-2|.|TRBV19|TRBD2|18
TGTGCCAGTAGTATGCTCACTAGCGGGAGGGGCGACACCGGGGAGCTGTTTTTT
CASSMLTSGRGDTGELFF
>TRBJ2-6|.|TRBV6-2/TRBV6-3|.|15
TGTGCCAGCAGTTCCGCCTACTCTGGGGCCAACGTCCTGACTTTC
CASSSAYSGANVLTF
>TRBJ1-6|.|TRBV19|TRBD1|17
TGTGCCAGTAGGGAGGGGACAGGGGGCTTCGGTCGATCACCCCTCCACTTT
CASREGTGGFGRSPLHF
>TRBJ2-5|.|TRBV5-1|.|15
TGCGCCAGCAGCTTGGGGCTAGTAGGCCAAGAGACCCAGTACTTC
CASSLGLVGQETQYF
>TRBJ2-7|.|TRBV7-8|TRBD1|15
TGTGCCAGCAGCTTAAAGGGACAGGGGTCCTACGAGCAGTACTTC
CASSLKGQGSYEQYF
>TRBJ1-2|.|TRBV7-8|.|13
TGTGCCAGCAGCGTGCGGACTAACTATGGCTACACCTTC
CASSVRTNYGYTF
>TRBJ2-2|.|TRBV6-2/TRBV6-3|.|14
TGTGCCAGCAGTTTATTCGACAGACCTGGGGAGCTGTTTTTT
CASSLFDRPGELFF
>TRBJ2-7|.|TRBV5-5|.|13
TGTGCCAGCGGGCGGGAAGTTCTCTACGAGCAGTACTTC
CASGREVLYEQYF
>TRBJ1-6|.|TRBV5-4|.|15
TGTGCCAGCAGGGAGGGGGGGGCGCTCAATTCACCCCTCCACTTT
CASREGGALNSPLHF
>TRBJ1-6|.|TRBV12-5|.|14
TGTGCTAGTGGTTATACAGGGTCGGCTTCACCCCTCCACTTT
CASGYTGSASPLHF
>TRBJ1-4|.|TRBV11-2|TRBD1|15
TGTGCCAGCAGCGGACGGACAGGGGGCGATGAAAAACTGTTTTTT
CASSGRTGGDEKLFF
>TRBJ2-7|.|TRBV29-1|TRBD1|12
TGCAGCGTGGGGACAGGGACCTACGAGCAGTACTTC
CSVGTGTYEQYF
>TRBJ1-1|.|TRBV29-1|.|13
TGCAGCGTTGGGCCTGGACAGAGCACTGAAGCTTTCTTT
CSVGPGQSTEAFF
>TRBJ1-1|once|TRBV24-1|TRBD1|12
TGTGCCACCAGTGATTCGGACAGGGTAGCTTTCTTT
CATSDSDRVAFF
>TRBJ1-6|.|TRBV7-8|.|19
TGTGCCAGCAGCTTAGGATTTGGGGGGGTGGCAGCCGATCTGATATCCCTCCACTTT
CASSLGFGGVAADLISLHF
>TRBJ2-2|.|TRBV5-1|.|15
TGCGCCAGCAGCAAAGCCCAGGGGTACACCGGGGAGCTGTTTTTT
CASSKAQGYTGELFF
>TRBJ1-4|.|TRBV7-2|TRBD1|18
TGTGCCAGCAGCTTACGTCCCGGGACAGGGTATGATAATGAAAAACTGTTTTTT
CASSLRPGTGYDNEKLFF
>TRBJ2-7|once|TRBV6-1|TRBD2|15
TGTGCCAGCAGTGAAAGGACTAGCGGGAGAAACGAGCAGTACTTC
CASSERTSGRNEQYF
>TRBJ1-1|.|TRBV7-2|TRBD1|15
TGTGCCAGCAGCTTAGCACCAGGGGGTAACACTGAAGCTTTCTTT
CASSLAPGGNTEAFF
>TRBJ1-3|.|TRBV5-1|.|16
TGCGCCAGCAGCTTGGCTGCGGGGCGAAGTGGAAACACCATATATTTT
CASSLAAGRSGNTIYF
>TRBJ1-2|.|TRBV29-1|.|13
TGCAGCGTTGATAAAGAGAGCGGCTATGGCTACACCTTC
CSVDKESGYGYTF
>TRBJ1-1|.|TRBV29-1|TRBD1|18
TGCAGCGTTGTGGGGTGGACAGGGGTTTTTGGGGCGAACACTGAAGCTTTCTTT
CSVVGWTGVFGANTEAFF
>TRBJ1-2|.|TRBV6-6|.|15
TGTGCCAGCAGTTTGACAGGACAGCTCAACTATGGCTACACCTTC
CASSLTGQLNYGYTF
>TRBJ2-5|.|TRBV7-3|TRBD2|15
TGTGCCAGCAGCTTGGGACTAGCGGGTGGTGAGACCCAGTACTTC
CASSLGLAGGETQYF
>TRBJ1-1|.|TRBV28|TRBD1|14
TGTGCCAGCAGCCCCAGGGGGCTCGGCACTGAAGCTTTCTTT
CASSPRGLGTEAFF
>TRBJ2-7|.|TRBV27|.|15
TGTGCCAGCAGTTTATCGGCTAGCGCGTCCTACGAGCAGTACTTC
CASSLSASASYEQYF
>TRBJ1-3|.|TRBV5-4|.|16
TGTGCCAGCAGCCCAGGAAGGGGAAGCTCTGGAAACACCATATATTTT
CASSPGRGSSGNTIYF
>TRBJ1-2|.|TRBV6-5|.|13
TGTGCCAGCGCTGACGGGGGGGCGGGTGGCTACACCTTC
CASADGGAGGYTF
>TRBJ1-2|.|TRBV6-1|.|13
TGTGCCAGCAGTGAAGCGGGGCAGATTGGCTACACCTTC
CASSEAGQIGYTF
>TRBJ2-7|.|TRBV6-5|TRBD2|15
TGTGCCAGCACGACGGGAGGGGGGGCCTCCTACGAGCAGTACTTC
CASTTGGGASYEQYF
>TRBJ1-1|.|TRBV7-2|TRBD1|15
TGTGCCAGCAGCTTAGCGAGGACAGGGAACACTGAAGCTTTCTTT
CASSLARTGNTEAFF
>TRBJ2-7|few|TRBV18|.|14
TGTGCCAGCTCACTCGCAGGAGGGAGTGACGAGCAGTACTTC
CASSLAGGSDEQYF
>TRBJ1-4|.|TRBV23-1|.|17
TGCGCCAGCAGTCAAGGCAGGGGAACGGAATCTAGGGAAAAACTGTTTTTT
CASSQGRGTESREKLFF
>TRBJ1-3|.|TRBV5-4|TRBD1|14
TGTGCCAGCAGCTCAGGGGGCTCTGGAAACACCATATATTTT
CASSSGGSGNTIYF
>TRBJ2-2|.|TRBV12-5|TRBD1|23
TGTGCTAGTGGTTTGGTCCCCCTGATGACAGGGACCGTGGACATCGCGAACACCGGGGAGCTGTTTTTT
CASGLVPLMTGTVDIANTGELFF